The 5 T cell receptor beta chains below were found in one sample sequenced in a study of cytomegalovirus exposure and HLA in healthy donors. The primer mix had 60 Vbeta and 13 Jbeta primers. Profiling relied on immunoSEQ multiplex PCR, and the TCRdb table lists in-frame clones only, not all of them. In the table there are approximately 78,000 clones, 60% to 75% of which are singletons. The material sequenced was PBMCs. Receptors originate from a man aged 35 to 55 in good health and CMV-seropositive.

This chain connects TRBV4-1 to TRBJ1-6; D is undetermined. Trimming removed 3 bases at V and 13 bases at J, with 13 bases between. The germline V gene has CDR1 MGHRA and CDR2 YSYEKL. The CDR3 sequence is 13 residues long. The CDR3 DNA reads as TGCGCCAGCAGCCACTTTCCCGTCGGTCCCCTCCACTTT. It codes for CASSHFPVGPLHF.

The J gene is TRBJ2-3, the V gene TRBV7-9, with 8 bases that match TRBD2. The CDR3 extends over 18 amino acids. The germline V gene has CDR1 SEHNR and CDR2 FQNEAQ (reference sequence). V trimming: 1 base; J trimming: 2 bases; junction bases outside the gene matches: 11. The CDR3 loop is CASSLDTGTSRYTDTQYF. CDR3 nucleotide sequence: TGTGCCAGCAGCTTAGATACGGGGACTAGTAGGTACACAGATACGCAGTATTTT.

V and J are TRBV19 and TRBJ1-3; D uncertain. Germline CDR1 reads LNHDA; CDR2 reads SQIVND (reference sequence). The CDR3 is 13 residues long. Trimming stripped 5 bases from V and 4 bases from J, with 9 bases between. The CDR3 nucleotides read TGTGCCAGTAGTGAGGATGCCGGAAACACCATATATTTT. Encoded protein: CASSEDAGNTIYF.

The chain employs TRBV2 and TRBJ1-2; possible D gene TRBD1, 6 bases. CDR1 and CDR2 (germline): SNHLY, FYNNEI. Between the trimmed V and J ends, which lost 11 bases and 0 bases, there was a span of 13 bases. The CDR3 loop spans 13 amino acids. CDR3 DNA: TGTGCCGGCCGACAGGCGACTAACTATGGCTACACCTTC. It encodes CAGRQATNYGYTF.

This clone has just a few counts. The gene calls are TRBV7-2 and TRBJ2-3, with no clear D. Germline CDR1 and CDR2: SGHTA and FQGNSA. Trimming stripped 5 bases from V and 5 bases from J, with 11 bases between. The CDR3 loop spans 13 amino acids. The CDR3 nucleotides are TGTGCCAGCAGCGCCACCAACTTAGATACGCAGTATTTT. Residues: CASSATNLDTQYF.